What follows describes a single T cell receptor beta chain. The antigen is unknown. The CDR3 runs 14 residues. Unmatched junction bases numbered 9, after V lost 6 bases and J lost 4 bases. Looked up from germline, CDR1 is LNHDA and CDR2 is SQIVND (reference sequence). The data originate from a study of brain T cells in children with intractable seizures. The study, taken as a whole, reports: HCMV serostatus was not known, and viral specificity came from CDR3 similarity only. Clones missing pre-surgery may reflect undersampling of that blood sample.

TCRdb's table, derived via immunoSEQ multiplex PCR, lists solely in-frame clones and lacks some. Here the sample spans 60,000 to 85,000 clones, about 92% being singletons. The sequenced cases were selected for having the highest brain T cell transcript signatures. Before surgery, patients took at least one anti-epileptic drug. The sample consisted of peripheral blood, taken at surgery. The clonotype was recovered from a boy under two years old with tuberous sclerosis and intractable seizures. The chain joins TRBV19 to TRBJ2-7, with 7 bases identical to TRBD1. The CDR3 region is CASRKTGQVYEQYF. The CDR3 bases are TGTGCCAGTAGGAAGACAGGGCAGGTGTACGAGCAGTACTTC.